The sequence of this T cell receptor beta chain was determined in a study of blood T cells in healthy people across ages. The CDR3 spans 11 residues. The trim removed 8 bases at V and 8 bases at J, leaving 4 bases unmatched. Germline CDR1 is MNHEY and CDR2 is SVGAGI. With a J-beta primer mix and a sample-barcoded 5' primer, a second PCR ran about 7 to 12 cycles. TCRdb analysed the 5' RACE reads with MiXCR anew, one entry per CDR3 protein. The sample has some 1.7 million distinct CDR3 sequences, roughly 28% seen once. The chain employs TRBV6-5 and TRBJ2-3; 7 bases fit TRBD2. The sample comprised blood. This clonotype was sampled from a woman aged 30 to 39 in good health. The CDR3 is CASHRGSTQYF. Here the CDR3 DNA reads TGTGCCAGCCACCGCGGGAGTACGCAGTATTTT.